The rows below give T cell receptor beta chains drawn from one sample of a study of cytomegalovirus exposure and HLA in healthy donors. Method: immunoSEQ multiplex PCR; TCRdb's copy keeps in-frame clones and lacks some. The sample consists of 90,000 to 110,000 clones, 75% to 85% of them appearing once. Sequencing input: PBMCs. These receptors came from a man aged 25 to 40 in good health and CMV-seronegative. The CDR3 runs from the conserved cysteine through the conserved F or W. A D gene is named only where the DNA matches it firmly. Clone sizes are given selectively: once, few, many, or a class where the clone is expanded.

size: once; length: 14; D: NA; J: TRBJ2-2; V: TRBV6-5; DNA: TGTGCCAGCAGTTACCCCCAGAACACCGGGGAGCTGTTTTTT; CDR3: CASSYPQNTGELFF
size: once; length: 15; D: NA; J: TRBJ1-1; V: TRBV4-3; DNA: TGCGCCAGCAGCCAAGATCGGAGGGGTGAGGCTGAAGCTTTCTTT; CDR3: CASSQDRRGEAEAFF
size: NA; length: 17; D: TRBD2; J: TRBJ2-3; V: TRBV6-1; DNA: TGTGCCAGCAGTGCCGGACTAGCGGGGGGTAACGGGGATACGCAGTATTTT; CDR3: CASSAGLAGGNGDTQYF
size: NA; length: 15; D: TRBD2; J: TRBJ2-5; V: TRBV5-1; DNA: TGCGCCAGCCGGACTAGCGGCCTCATCCAAGAGACCCAGTACTTC; CDR3: CASRTSGLIQETQYF
size: few; length: 15; D: NA; J: TRBJ2-1; V: TRBV5-1; DNA: TGCGCCAGCAGCCCACAACAAATTTCCTACAATGAGCAGTTCTTC; CDR3: CASSPQQISYNEQFF
size: NA; length: 12; D: NA; J: TRBJ2-7; V: TRBV29-1; DNA: TGCAGCGTCGCCAAGTCGGGGTACGAGCAGTACTTC; CDR3: CSVAKSGYEQYF
size: NA; length: 16; D: TRBD2; J: TRBJ2-3; V: TRBV27; DNA: TGTGCCAGCAGTTTATCGGCGGGAGGGTACACAGATACGCAGTATTTT; CDR3: CASSLSAGGYTDTQYF
size: NA; length: 15; D: NA; J: TRBJ2-1; V: TRBV9; DNA: TGTGCCAGCAGCGTAGTGCAGGGACTGGGCAATGAGCAGTTCTTC; CDR3: CASSVVQGLGNEQFF
size: NA; length: 13; D: TRBD1; J: TRBJ2-7; V: TRBV29-1; DNA: TGCAGCGGTACGACAGGGGGCTCCTACGAGCAGTACTTC; CDR3: CSGTTGGSYEQYF
size: once; length: 14; D: TRBD1; J: TRBJ1-4; V: TRBV7-2; DNA: TGTGCCAGCAGAGGGGACAGGGGAAATGAAAAACTGTTTTTT; CDR3: CASRGDRGNEKLFF
size: once; length: 14; D: TRBD1; J: TRBJ1-4; V: TRBV15; DNA: TGTGCCACCAGGGGGACAGTACGGGATGAAAAACTGTTTTTT; CDR3: CATRGTVRDEKLFF
size: once; length: 15; D: NA; J: TRBJ1-6; V: TRBV10-3; DNA: TGTGCCATCAGTGAGTCGGGGACTGGGGCTTCACCCCTCCACTTT; CDR3: CAISESGTGASPLHF
size: NA; length: 14; D: TRBD2; J: TRBJ2-1; V: TRBV6-6; DNA: TGTGCCTGTAGCGGGGGGAGCTCCTACAATGAGCAGTTCTTC; CDR3: CACSGGSSYNEQFF
size: NA; length: 16; D: TRBD2; J: TRBJ2-5; V: TRBV2; DNA: TGTGCCAGCAGTGAAGCGCAGTTAGCGGGAGCAGAGACCCAGTACTTC; CDR3: CASSEAQLAGAETQYF
size: once; length: 18; D: TRBD2; J: TRBJ2-7; V: TRBV10-3; DNA: TGTGCCATCAGTGGATCTAGCGGGAGGGCTTCGTACTCCTACGAGCAGTACTTC; CDR3: CAISGSSGRASYSYEQYF
size: NA; length: 16; D: TRBD1; J: TRBJ1-2; V: TRBV7-2; DNA: TGTGCCAGCAGCTTAGGGGGGACAGGCCTCAACTATGGCTACACCTTC; CDR3: CASSLGGTGLNYGYTF
size: once; length: 13; D: NA; J: TRBJ2-7; V: TRBV7-9; DNA: TGTGCCAGCAGCTTAGATCCCTCTCTCGAGCAGTACTTC; CDR3: CASSLDPSLEQYF
size: NA; length: 12; D: TRBD1; J: TRBJ1-1; V: TRBV6-1; DNA: TGTGCCAGCAGTGAATACAGGGGAGAAGCTTTCTTT; CDR3: CASSEYRGEAFF
size: few; length: 18; D: TRBD2; J: TRBJ2-7; V: TRBV5-1; DNA: TGCGCCAGCAGCTTGGGTGGTAGCGGGAGTTCCGTACTCTACGAGCAGTACTTC; CDR3: CASSLGGSGSSVLYEQYF
size: NA; length: 16; D: TRBD1; J: TRBJ1-5; V: TRBV7-2; DNA: TGTGCCAGCAGATTATATGCCGGGACAGGGGCCCAGCCCCAGCATTTT; CDR3: CASRLYAGTGAQPQHF
size: NA; length: 14; D: TRBD1; J: TRBJ1-5; V: TRBV19; DNA: TGTGCCAGTAGTAGACAGGGGGACAATCAGCCCCAGCATTTT; CDR3: CASSRQGDNQPQHF
size: NA; length: 14; D: TRBD1; J: TRBJ2-2; V: TRBV19; DNA: TGTGCCAGTAGTATAGACAGGGGGACCGGGGAGCTGTTTTTT; CDR3: CASSIDRGTGELFF
size: NA; length: 14; D: TRBD1; J: TRBJ1-1; V: TRBV5-1; DNA: TGCGCCAGCAGCTCAGGACAGGTCTTCAATGAAGCTTTCTTT; CDR3: CASSSGQVFNEAFF
size: NA; length: 15; D: NA; J: TRBJ1-5; V: TRBV6-5; DNA: TGTGCCAGCAGTTACGACAGTACAAGCAATCAGCCCCAGCATTTT; CDR3: CASSYDSTSNQPQHF
size: NA; length: 14; D: NA; J: TRBJ2-7; V: TRBV19; DNA: TGTGCCAGTAGTATCCAGGGTCCCTCCTACGAGCAGTACTTC; CDR3: CASSIQGPSYEQYF
size: NA; length: 18; D: TRBD2; J: TRBJ2-3; V: TRBV7-2; DNA: TGTGCCAGCAGCTTATCCGGGACTAGCGGGAGGCACACAGATACGCAGTATTTT; CDR3: CASSLSGTSGRHTDTQYF
size: few; length: 14; D: NA; J: TRBJ1-5; V: TRBV10-3; DNA: TGTGCCACTACTCAGGGATTATCTGATCAGCCCCAGCATTTT; CDR3: CATTQGLSDQPQHF